There are many counts of the clone carrying this T cell receptor beta chain. A diagnosis was made from clinical symptoms together with serum thyroxine, TRAb, thyroid ultrasound and orbital computed tomography. The authors used Ficoll-Paque density gradient centrifugation to separate PBMCs. The input was around 10 ml of fresh peripheral blood. The data were taken from a study of Graves' ophthalmopathy and Graves' hyperthyroidism. Overall study: Peripheral blood was gathered at the point of initial diagnosis, before any treatment started.

Germline V gives CDR1 MNHEY, CDR2 SVGEGT. J lost 4 bases, V lost 1 base, and 12 bases had no gene match. CDR3 length: 17 residues. TCR beta CDR3 amplification used RNA transcripts. An opening RT-PCR round employed HTBI primers and preceded a second-round multiplex PCR. A single record per CDR3 protein comes from TCRdb applying MiXCR to the multiplex PCR reads. This table has roughly 420,000 distinct CDR3 sequences, about 21% appearing once. This TCR derives from a young woman with stable Graves' hyperthyroidism. Sequencing was carried out using peripheral blood. This rearrangement joins TRBV6-2 or TRBV6-3 to TRBJ1-2; 7 bases agree with TRBD1. CDR3 DNA sequence: TGTGCCAGCAGTTACTTCGTCCGGGACAGAGCCTTCTATGGCTACACCTTC. The encoded protein is CASSYFVRDRAFYGYTF.